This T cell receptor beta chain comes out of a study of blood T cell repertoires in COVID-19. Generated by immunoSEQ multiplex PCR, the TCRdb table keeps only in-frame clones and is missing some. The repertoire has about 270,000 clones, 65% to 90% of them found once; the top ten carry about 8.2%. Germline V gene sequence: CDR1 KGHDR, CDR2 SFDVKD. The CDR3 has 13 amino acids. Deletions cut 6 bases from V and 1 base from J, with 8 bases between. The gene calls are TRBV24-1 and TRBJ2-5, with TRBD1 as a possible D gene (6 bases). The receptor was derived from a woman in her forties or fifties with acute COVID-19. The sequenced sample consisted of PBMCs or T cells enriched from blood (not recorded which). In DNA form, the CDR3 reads TGTGCCACCAGTAGCAGGGGCCAAGAGACCCAGTACTTC. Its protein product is CATSSRGQETQYF.